This T cell receptor (beta chain) originates from a study of human T cells and chemical hapten exposure. Study overall: Slight differences in pooled library volume were the main source of varying TCR yields across samples.

TCRdb analysed the RACE reads with MiXCR anew, one entry per CDR3 protein. The sample shows about 380,000 distinct CDR3 sequences, nearly 5% of them seen only once. About this clonotype: Its target is unknown.

Time point: patch test 1, 2 weeks after DPC sensitization. Regarding treatment: therapeutic diphenylcyclopropenone sensitization with weekly scalp DPC. This CDR3 region has 16 residues. The V end was cut by 4 bases, the J end by 3 bases, with 17 bases between. Germline values: CDR1 SGHDN, CDR2 FVKESK. Overall study results and limits: Controls had significantly fewer large CDR3 similarity clusters than were formed by expanded TCRs. Among TCRs, those above 1 in 1000 frequency were unaffected by DPC sensitization.

The clonotype comes from a woman in her fifties or sixties with alopecia areata. Some clones in this sample may be carry-over from other donors' samples. The sequenced sample was whole blood, obtained in connection with sensitization to the hapten diphenylcyclopropenone (DPC). This chain connects TRBV14 to TRBJ2-3; TRBD1 or TRBD2 may be the D gene (5 bases each). The CDR3 here is CASSRLSGRVTDTQYF. The CDR3 DNA reads TGTGCCAGCAGCCGGCTTTCGGGGCGAGTAACAGATACGCAGTATTTT.